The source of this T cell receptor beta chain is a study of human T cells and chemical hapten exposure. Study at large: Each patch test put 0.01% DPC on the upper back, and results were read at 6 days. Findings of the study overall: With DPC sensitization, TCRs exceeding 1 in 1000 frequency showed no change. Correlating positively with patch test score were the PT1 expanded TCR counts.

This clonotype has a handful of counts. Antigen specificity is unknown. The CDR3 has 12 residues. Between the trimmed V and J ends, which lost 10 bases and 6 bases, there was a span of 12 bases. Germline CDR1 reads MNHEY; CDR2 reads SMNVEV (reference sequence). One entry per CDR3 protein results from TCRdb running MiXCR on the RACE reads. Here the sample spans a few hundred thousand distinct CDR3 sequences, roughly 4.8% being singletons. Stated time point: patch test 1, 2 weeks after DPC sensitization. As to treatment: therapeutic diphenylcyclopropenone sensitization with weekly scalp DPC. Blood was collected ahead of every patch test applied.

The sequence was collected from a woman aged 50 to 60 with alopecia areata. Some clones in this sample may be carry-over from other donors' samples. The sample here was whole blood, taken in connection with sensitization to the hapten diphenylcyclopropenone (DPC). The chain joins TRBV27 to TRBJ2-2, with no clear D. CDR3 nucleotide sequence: TGTGCCACCAACAAAGGGTCCGGGGAGCTGTTTTTT. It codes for CATNKGSGELFF.